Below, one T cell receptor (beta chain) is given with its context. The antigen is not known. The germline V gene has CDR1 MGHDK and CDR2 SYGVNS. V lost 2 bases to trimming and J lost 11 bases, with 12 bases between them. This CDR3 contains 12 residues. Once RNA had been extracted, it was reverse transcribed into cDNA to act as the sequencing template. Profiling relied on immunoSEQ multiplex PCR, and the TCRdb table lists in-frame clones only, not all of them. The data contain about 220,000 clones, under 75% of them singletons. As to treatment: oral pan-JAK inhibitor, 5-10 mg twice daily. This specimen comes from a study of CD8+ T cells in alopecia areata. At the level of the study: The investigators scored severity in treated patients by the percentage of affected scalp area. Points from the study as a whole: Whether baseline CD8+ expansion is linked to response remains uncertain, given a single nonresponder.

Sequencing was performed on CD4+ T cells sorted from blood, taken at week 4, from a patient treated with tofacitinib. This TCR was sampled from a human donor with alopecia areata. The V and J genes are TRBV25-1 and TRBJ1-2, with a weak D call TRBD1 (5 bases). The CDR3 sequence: CASSEGARTYTF. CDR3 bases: TGTGCCAGCAGTGAAGGGGCCCGCACATACACCTTC.